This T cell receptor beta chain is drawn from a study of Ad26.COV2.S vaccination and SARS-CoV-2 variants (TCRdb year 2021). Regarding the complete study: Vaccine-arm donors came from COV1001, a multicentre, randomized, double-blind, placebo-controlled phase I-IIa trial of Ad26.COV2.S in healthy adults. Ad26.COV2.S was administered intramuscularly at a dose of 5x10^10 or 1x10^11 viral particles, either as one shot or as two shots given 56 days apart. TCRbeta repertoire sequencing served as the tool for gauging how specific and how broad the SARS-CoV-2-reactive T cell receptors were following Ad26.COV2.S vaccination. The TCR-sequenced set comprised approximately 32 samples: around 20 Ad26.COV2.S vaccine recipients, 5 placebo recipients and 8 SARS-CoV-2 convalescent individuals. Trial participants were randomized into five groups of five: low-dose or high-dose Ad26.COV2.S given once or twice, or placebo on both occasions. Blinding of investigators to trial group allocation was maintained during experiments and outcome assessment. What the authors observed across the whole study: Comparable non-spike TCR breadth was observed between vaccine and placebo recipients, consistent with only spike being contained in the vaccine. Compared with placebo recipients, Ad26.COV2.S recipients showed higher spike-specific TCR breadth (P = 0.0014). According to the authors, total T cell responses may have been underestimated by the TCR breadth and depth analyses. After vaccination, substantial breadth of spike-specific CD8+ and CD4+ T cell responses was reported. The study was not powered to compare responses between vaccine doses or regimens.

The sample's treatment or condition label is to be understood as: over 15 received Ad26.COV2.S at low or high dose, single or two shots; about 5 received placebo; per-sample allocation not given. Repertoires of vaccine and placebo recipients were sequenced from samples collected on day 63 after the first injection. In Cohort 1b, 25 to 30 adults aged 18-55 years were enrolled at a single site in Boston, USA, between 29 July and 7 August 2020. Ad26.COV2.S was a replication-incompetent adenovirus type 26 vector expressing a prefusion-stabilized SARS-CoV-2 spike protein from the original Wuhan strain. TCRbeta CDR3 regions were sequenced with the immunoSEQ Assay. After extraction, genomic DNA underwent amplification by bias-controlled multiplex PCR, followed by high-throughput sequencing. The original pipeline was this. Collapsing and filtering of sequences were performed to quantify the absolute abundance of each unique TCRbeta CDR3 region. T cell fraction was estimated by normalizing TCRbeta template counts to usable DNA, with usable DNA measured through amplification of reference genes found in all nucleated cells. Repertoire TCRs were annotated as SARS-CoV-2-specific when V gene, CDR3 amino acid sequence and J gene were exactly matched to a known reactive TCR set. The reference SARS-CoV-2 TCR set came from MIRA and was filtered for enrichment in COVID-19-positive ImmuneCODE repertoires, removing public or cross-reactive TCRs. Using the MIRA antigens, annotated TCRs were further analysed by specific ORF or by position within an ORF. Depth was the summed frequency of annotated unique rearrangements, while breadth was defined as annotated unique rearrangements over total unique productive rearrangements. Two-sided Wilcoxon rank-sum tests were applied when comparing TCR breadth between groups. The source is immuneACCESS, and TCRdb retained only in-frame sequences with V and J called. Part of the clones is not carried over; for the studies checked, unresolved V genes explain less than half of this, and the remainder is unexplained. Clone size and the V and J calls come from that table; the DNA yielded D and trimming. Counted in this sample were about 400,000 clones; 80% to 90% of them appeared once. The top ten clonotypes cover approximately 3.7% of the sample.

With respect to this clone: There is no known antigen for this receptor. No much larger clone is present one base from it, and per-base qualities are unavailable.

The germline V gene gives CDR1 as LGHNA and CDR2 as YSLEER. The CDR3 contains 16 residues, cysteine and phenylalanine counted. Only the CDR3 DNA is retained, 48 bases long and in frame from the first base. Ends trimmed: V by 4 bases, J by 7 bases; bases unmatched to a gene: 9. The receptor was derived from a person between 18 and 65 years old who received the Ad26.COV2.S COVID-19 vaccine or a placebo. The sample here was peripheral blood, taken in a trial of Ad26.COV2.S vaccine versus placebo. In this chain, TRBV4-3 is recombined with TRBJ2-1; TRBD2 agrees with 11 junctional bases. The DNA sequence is TGCGCCAGCAGCCCTTTCCTAGCGGGGGGCCCTAATGAGCAGTTCTTC. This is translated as CASSPFLAGGPNEQFF.